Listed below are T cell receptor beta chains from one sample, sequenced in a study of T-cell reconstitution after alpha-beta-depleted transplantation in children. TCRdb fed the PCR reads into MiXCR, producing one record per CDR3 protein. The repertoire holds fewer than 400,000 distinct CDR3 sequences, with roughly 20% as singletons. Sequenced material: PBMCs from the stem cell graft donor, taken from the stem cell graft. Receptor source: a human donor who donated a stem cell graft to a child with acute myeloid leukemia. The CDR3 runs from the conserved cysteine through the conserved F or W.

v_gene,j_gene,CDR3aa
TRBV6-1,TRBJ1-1,CASSELGQGFSEAFF
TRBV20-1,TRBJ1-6,CSARADRDSPLHF
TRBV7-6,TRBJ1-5,CASSQPRTGVSNQPQHF
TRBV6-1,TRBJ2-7,CASGHLGGYEQYF
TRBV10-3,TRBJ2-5,CAISATGLAGDETQYF
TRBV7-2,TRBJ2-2,CASSFQPGLAGGTGELFF
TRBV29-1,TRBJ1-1,CSVYDSRNTEAFF
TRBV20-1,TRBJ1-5,CSARDRVSNQPQHF
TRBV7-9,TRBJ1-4,CASSLAGVEKLFF
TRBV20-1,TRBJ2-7,CSGSRDRGLYEQYF
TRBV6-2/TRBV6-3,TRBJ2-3,CASNSRREATDTQYF
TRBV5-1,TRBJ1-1,CASSLDRAANTEAFF
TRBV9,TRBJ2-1,CASSPRAGAHNEQFF
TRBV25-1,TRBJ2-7,CASSESFEVGSFHEQYF
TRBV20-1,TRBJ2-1,CSARILAGGSDEQFF
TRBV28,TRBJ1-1,CASSLSKVWLNTEAFF
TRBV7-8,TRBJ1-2,CASSLGTGFGYGYTF